These 15 T cell receptor beta chains were sequenced from one sample in a study of cytomegalovirus exposure and HLA in healthy donors. It was with 60 Vbeta and 13 Jbeta primers that the PCR ran. TCRdb keeps only in-frame clones here, not all; method: immunoSEQ multiplex PCR. The sample shows about 150,000 clones, roughly three quarters of them seen only once. The specimen was PBMCs. Receptors were obtained from a man aged 30-40 years in good health and CMV-seronegative.

The genes are TRBV7-9 and TRBJ2-7; 7 bases map to TRBD1. Germline CDR1 and CDR2: SEHNR and FQNEAQ (reference sequence). V shed 6 bases and J 6 bases; nucleotides not matched to a gene: 8. The CDR3 spans 13 residues. CDR3 loop: CASRSTGVGEQYF. DNA of the CDR3: TGTGCCAGCAGATCAACAGGGGTGGGCGAGCAGTACTTC.

This chain uses TRBV5-1 with TRBJ1-2; 9 bases map to TRBD1. Trimming took 4 bases from V and 5 from J; bases not matched to a gene: 9. Per the germline V gene, CDR1 is SGHRS and CDR2 is YFSETQ. The CDR3 sequence is 15 residues long. The DNA for the CDR3 is TGCGCCAGCAGCACCGGACAGGGGATTCAGTATGGCTACACCTTC. Translation gives CASSTGQGIQYGYTF.

The chain couples TRBV7-9 to TRBJ2-1; TRBD2 matches 13 bases. With 5 bases clipped from V and 10 bases from J, the junction kept 11 bases outside the gene matches. The germline gives CDR1 SEHNR, CDR2 FQNEAQ (reference sequence). The CDR3 runs to 16 residues. CDR3 protein: CASSKRLAGGPSEQFF. The CDR3, as DNA: TGTGCCAGCAGCAAGCGACTAGCGGGAGGACCATCAGAGCAGTTCTTC.

This clone was observed a handful of times. The V call is TRBV2, the J call TRBJ1-1, with D uncertain. Per germline, CDR1 SNHLY and CDR2 FYNNEI. CDR3 length: 14 amino acids. V lost 6 bases and J 1 base, leaving 12 bases between the germline ends. CDR3 bases: TGTGCCAGCAGCGAACAGAGGGCGAACACTGAAGCTTTCTTT. This gives the protein CASSEQRANTEAFF.

V usage is TRBV9 and J usage is TRBJ2-6; D gene unclear. CDR1 is SGDLS and CDR2 is YYNGEE in the germline V gene. The CDR3 spans 17 residues. V lost 0 bases and J 0 bases, leaving 10 bases between the germline ends. The CDR3 nucleotides are TGTGCCAGCAGCGTAGGCGGCGGTCTCTCTGGGGCCAACGTCCTGACTTTC. Its translation: CASSVGGGLSGANVLTF.

The V call is TRBV9, the J call TRBJ1-1; D is uncertain. Trimming left V 0 bases short and J 3 bases short, with 6 bases between. Germline-derived CDR1 and CDR2 are SGDLS and YYNGEE. The CDR3 extends over 13 amino acids. The CDR3 loop reads CASSVDRDTEAFF. The DNA for the CDR3 is TGTGCCAGCAGCGTAGACCGCGACACTGAAGCTTTCTTT.

The chain combines TRBV25-1 with TRBJ2-7, with 8 bases aligning to TRBD1. Germline V gives CDR1 MGHDK, CDR2 SYGVNS. The CDR3 extends over 16 amino acids. J gave up 13 bases and V 2 bases, and 19 bases lay outside the gene matches. In nucleotides, the CDR3 is TGTGCCAGCAGTGAAACCGCCTTGGGACAGGCGCTTCTTCTTTACTTC. This translates into CASSETALGQALLLYF.

V is TRBV19 and J is TRBJ1-5; a weak D match, TRBD1 (5 bases). This CDR3 comprises 16 residues. Looked up from germline, CDR1 is LNHDA and CDR2 is SQIVND (reference sequence). The germline V and J ends were trimmed by 6 bases and 0 bases, with 15 bases remaining between them. The CDR3 region is CASRDGASYSNQPQHF. The CDR3 coding sequence is TGTGCCAGTAGGGATGGGGCATCTTATAGCAATCAGCCCCAGCATTTT.

This clone was counted a few times. The chain couples TRBV5-8 to TRBJ2-4; 7 nucleotides agree with TRBD1. Germline V gene data show CDR1 as SGHTS and CDR2 as YDEGEE. V shed 1 base, J shed 7 bases, and the junction held 5 bases outside the gene matches. The length of the CDR3 is 14 residues. In nucleotides, the CDR3 is TGTGCCAGCAGCTTGAAGGGGGCGAGGAACATTCAGTACTTC. It encodes CASSLKGARNIQYF. Together with reference TRBV5-8 and TRBJ2-4, the CDR3 gives the full variable domain: EAGVTQSPTHLIKTRGQQATLRCSPISGHTSVYWYQQALGLGLQFLLWYDEGEERNRGNFPPRFSGRQFPNYSSELNVNALELEDSALYLCASSLKGARNIQYFGAGTRLSVL.

In its sample, this clone was seen a few times. Other DNA sequences in the sample encode the same CDR3. The chain joins TRBV5-1 to TRBJ2-1; TRBD2 matches 8 bases. The CDR3 is 16 residues long. The J segment lost 1 base and the V segment lost 0 bases, leaving 3 bases of the junction unmatched. Germline V CDR1 and CDR2: SGHRS, YFSETQ. CDR3 region: CASSLVAGSSYNEQFF. The CDR3 region has the DNA TGCGCCAGCAGCTTGGTAGCGGGGTCGTCCTACAATGAGCAGTTCTTC.

The V and J genes are TRBV29-1 and TRBJ2-7, with a possible D match to TRBD2 (5 bases). V was shortened by 6 bases and J by 1 base, with 19 bases between the two germline ends. Germline CDR1 reads SQVTM; CDR2 reads ANQGSEA. CDR3 length: 15 residues. CDR3 sequence (DNA): TGCAGCGTGGCTCTCAAAAGGACTGCTTCCTACGAGCAGTACTTC. Its translation is CSVALKRTASYEQYF.

The gene calls are TRBV6-1 and TRBJ1-4; tentative D call: TRBD1 (5 bases). Trimming removed 1 base from V and 8 bases from J, with 20 bases in between. The CDR3 runs 17 residues. Germline CDR1 reads MNHNS; CDR2 reads SASEGT. The CDR3 region is CASSEGRPGLWREKLFF. For the CDR3, the DNA is TGTGCCAGCAGTGAAGGACGACCGGGACTCTGGAGGGAAAAACTGTTTTTT.

The V gene is TRBV27, the J gene TRBJ1-5, with 7 bases matching TRBD1. Germline V gene lookup returns CDR1 MNHEY and CDR2 SMNVEV (reference sequence). Losses at the gene ends were 6 bases for V and 3 bases for J; bases not matched to a gene: 8. This CDR3 spans 15 amino acids. The CDR3 DNA reads as TGTGCCAGCAGACAGGGGAGCGCGTACAATCAGCCCCAGCATTTT. Its protein product is CASRQGSAYNQPQHF.

V is TRBV19 and J is TRBJ2-7, with D perhaps TRBD1 (6 bases). This CDR3 contains 13 residues. Germline V gives CDR1 LNHDA, CDR2 SQIVND (reference sequence). V was trimmed by 3 bases and J by 5 bases, leaving 11 bases between them. The CDR3 sequence is CASSISQGNEQYF. The CDR3 region has the DNA TGTGCCAGTAGTATTTCACAGGGCAACGAGCAGTACTTC.

The chain uses TRBV18 and TRBJ2-1; TRBD1 is a possible D gene (5 bases). Germline loops: CDR1 KGHSH, CDR2 LQKENI. This CDR3 comprises 14 residues. V was trimmed by 2 bases and J by 9 bases, leaving 14 bases between them. The CDR3: CASSPRGPQVEQFF. DNA of the CDR3: TGTGCCAGCTCACCAAGGGGTCCCCAGGTTGAGCAGTTCTTC.